A selection of T cell receptor beta chains follows, all from one sample in a study of T cell changes during pregnancy in multiple sclerosis. Profiled with immunoSEQ multiplex PCR; TCRdb holds only in-frame clones, not every one. Found here are 80,000 or so clones, 94% of them singletons; the top ten hold roughly 0.9%. Specimen: peripheral blood, collected in the second trimester of pregnancy. The receptor source for this set is a female donor in good health, enrolled as a control in a pregnancy study. Both conserved end residues are part of each CDR3. A D gene is named only where the DNA matches it firmly. Not all rows give a size; the values are once, few, many and, for expanded clones, a class.

TRBV27,NA,TRBJ1-5,TRBD1,CASTKQGGLGQPQHF,TGTGCCAGCACCAAACAGGGGGGGCTGGGTCAGCCCCAGCATTTT
TRBV6-5,NA,TRBJ1-5,NA,CASSYSEGNQPQHF,TGTGCCAGCAGTTACTCGGAGGGGAATCAGCCCCAGCATTTT
TRBV7-2,NA,TRBJ2-3,NA,CASSPAVTDTQYF,TGTGCCAGCAGCCCCGCAGTCACAGATACGCAGTATTTT
TRBV2,few,TRBJ1-2,TRBD1,CASSFSQGAYYGYTF,TGTGCCAGCAGCTTCTCGCAGGGGGCCTACTATGGCTACACCTTC
TRBV7-9,NA,TRBJ2-5,TRBD1,CASSSRDRGLEETQYF,TGTGCCAGCAGCTCTAGAGACAGGGGGCTTGAAGAGACCCAGTACTTC
TRBV4-2,NA,TRBJ2-4,TRBD2,CASSQGLWSGGGKNIQYF,TGTGCCAGCAGCCAAGGATTGTGGAGCGGGGGGGGAAAAAACATTCAGTACTTC
TRBV6-5,NA,TRBJ1-2,NA,CASSEPGIGYTF,TGTGCCAGCAGTGAACCAGGAATTGGCTACACCTTC
TRBV10-1,once,TRBJ2-7,TRBD2,CASSPTTSGRAGSSYEQYF,TGCGCCAGCAGTCCAACGACTAGCGGGAGGGCCGGTTCGAGTTACGAGCAGTACTTC
TRBV20-1,NA,TRBJ2-3,NA,CSAGGTDTQYF,TGCAGTGCCGGGGGCACAGATACGCAGTATTTT
TRBV28,NA,TRBJ2-1,NA,CASSLEDREQFF,TGTGCCAGCAGTTTGGAGGATCGGGAGCAGTTCTTC
TRBV5-1,NA,TRBJ2-5,TRBD2,CASSLGLAGGEQYF,TGCGCCAGCAGCTTGGGACTAGCGGGAGGGGAGCAGTACTTC
TRBV6-6,NA,TRBJ2-3,TRBD1,CASSYGTGFTDTQYF,TGTGCCAGCAGTTACGGGACAGGATTCACAGATACGCAGTATTTT
TRBV10-1,NA,TRBJ2-1,NA,CASSSSETHNEQFF,TGCGCCAGCAGTTCCTCGGAGACTCACAATGAGCAGTTCTTC
TRBV6-5,NA,TRBJ1-3,NA,CASSYSAQGGNTIYF,TGTGCCAGCAGTTACTCGGCACAGGGAGGAAACACCATATATTTT
TRBV30,NA,TRBJ2-1,NA,CAWRAPVGGNEQFF,TGTGCCTGGAGGGCCCCCGTGGGGGGCAATGAGCAGTTCTTC
TRBV30,NA,TRBJ2-2,NA,CLASANTGELFF,TGTCTCGCCAGTGCGAACACCGGGGAGCTGTTTTTT
TRBV25-1,NA,TRBJ2-2,TRBD1,CASSLGQAGTGELFF,TGTGCCAGCAGTTTAGGACAGGCAGGCACCGGGGAGCTGTTTTTT
TRBV28,once,TRBJ1-1,NA,CASSLMRAVDTEAFF,TGTGCCAGCAGTTTAATGAGGGCGGTTGACACTGAAGCTTTCTTT
TRBV30,NA,TRBJ1-2,NA,CAWNNEGGSYGYTF,TGTGCCTGGAATAACGAAGGGGGTTCCTATGGCTACACCTTC
TRBV6-4,NA,TRBJ1-1,TRBD1,CASSDSQTRTGNKVNTEAFF,TGTGCCAGCAGTGATTCCCAAACCCGGACAGGGAATAAGGTGAACACTGAAGCTTTCTTT
TRBV29-1,NA,TRBJ2-1,NA,CSYVQGTSYNEQFF,TGCAGCTACGTACAGGGAACCTCCTACAATGAGCAGTTCTTC
TRBV5-1,NA,TRBJ2-1,NA,CASSVGGMSSYNEQFF,TGCGCCAGCAGTGTAGGGGGTATGAGCTCCTACAATGAGCAGTTCTTC
TRBV28,NA,TRBJ1-5,NA,CASSGDNRIQPQHF,TGTGCCAGCAGTGGGGACAACCGAATCCAGCCCCAGCATTTT
TRBV28,NA,TRBJ1-2,NA,CASSFRQTLGYGYTF,TGTGCCAGCAGTTTCCGACAGACACTCGGCTATGGCTACACCTTC
TRBV27,NA,TRBJ2-2,NA,CASSLLRNTGELFF,TGTGCCAGCAGTTTACTCCGGAACACCGGGGAGCTGTTTTTT
TRBV7-2,NA,TRBJ1-2,NA,CASSLWGGHGYTF,TGTGCCAGCAGCTTATGGGGGGGGCATGGCTACACCTTC
TRBV7-8,NA,TRBJ2-7,TRBD2,CASSLALAGGILPGPHEQYF,TGTGCCAGCAGCTTAGCTCTAGCGGGAGGCATTCTCCCGGGGCCCCACGAGCAGTACTTC
TRBV28,NA,TRBJ1-2,TRBD1,CASSLDRVRGYTF,TGTGCCAGCAGTTTAGACAGGGTACGTGGCTACACCTTC
TRBV6-5,NA,TRBJ1-6,NA,CASSPSGVSPLHF,TGTGCCAGCAGCCCCTCGGGAGTTTCACCCCTCCACTTT
TRBV7-9,NA,TRBJ2-5,TRBD2,CAGSLAGENQETQYF,TGTGCCGGCTCTCTAGCGGGAGAAAACCAAGAGACCCAGTACTTC
TRBV20-1,NA,TRBJ2-7,NA,CSARTQSEQYF,TGCAGTGCTAGGACACAGTCCGAGCAGTACTTC
TRBV2,NA,TRBJ2-2,TRBD2,CASRVGTSGSRITGELFF,TGTGCCAGCAGGGTCGGGACTAGCGGGAGTCGGATCACCGGGGAGCTGTTTTTT
TRBV29-1,NA,TRBJ1-2,NA,CSVDGQGMPYGYTF,TGCAGCGTTGATGGCCAGGGCATGCCCTATGGCTACACCTTC
TRBV18,NA,TRBJ1-1,NA,CASSPDSTEAFF,TGTGCCAGCTCACCGGACAGTACTGAAGCTTTCTTT
TRBV27,once,TRBJ2-2,NA,CASSLYTTPTGELFF,TGTGCCAGCAGTTTATATACTACCCCCACCGGGGAGCTGTTTTTT
TRBV28,NA,TRBJ1-1,NA,CASSFARGNTEAFF,TGTGCCAGCAGTTTTGCCCGAGGCAACACTGAAGCTTTCTTT
TRBV6-5,NA,TRBJ2-5,TRBD1,CASGDRGHVETQYF,TGTGCCAGTGGGGACAGGGGGCATGTGGAGACCCAGTACTTC
TRBV21-1,NA,TRBJ1-3,NA,CASSKGGDGRSGNTIYF,TGTGCCAGCAGCAAAGGGGGGGACGGGCGGAGTGGAAACACCATATATTTT
TRBV7-9,once,TRBJ1-4,TRBD1,CASSPPTGTGDEKLFF,TGTGCCAGCAGCCCGCCGACCGGGACAGGGGATGAAAAACTGTTTTTT
TRBV11-3,NA,TRBJ2-7,NA,CASSLGAGPSYEQYF,TGTGCCAGCAGCTTAGGGGCGGGACCCTCCTACGAGCAGTACTTC
TRBV4-1,once,TRBJ1-4,NA,CASSQGQTVNEKLFF,TGCGCCAGCAGCCAAGGACAAACAGTTAATGAAAAACTGTTTTTT
TRBV7-2,NA,TRBJ2-1,NA,CASSLTSGRAEQFF,TGTGCCAGCAGCTTGACGTCCGGGAGAGCTGAGCAGTTCTTC
TRBV27,NA,TRBJ2-7,TRBD1,CASSSGQGAYEQYF,TGTGCCAGCAGTTCCGGACAGGGGGCCTACGAGCAGTACTTC
TRBV28,NA,TRBJ2-3,TRBD2,CASSFVRRGLAARDTQYF,TGTGCCAGCAGTTTTGTTAGACGGGGACTAGCGGCTCGGGATACGCAGTATTTT